The 17 T cell receptor beta chains below all came from one sample that was sequenced in a study of blood T cell repertoires in COVID-19. The data were produced by immunoSEQ multiplex PCR, yet TCRdb's version contains in-frame clones alone and is incomplete. The repertoire has 200,000 to 300,000 clones, 75% to 85% of them found once; the top ten carry roughly 4.7%. The sample was peripheral blood. These receptor sequences come from a woman in her 70s with acute or convalescent COVID-19.

The V and J genes are TRBV6-6 and TRBJ2-7; maybe TRBD1 (6 bases). V lost 4 bases to trimming and J lost 2 bases, with 18 bases between them. The CDR3 consists of 16 residues. Germline CDR1 reads MNHNY; CDR2 reads SVGAGI (reference sequence). CDR3 nucleotides: TGTGCCAGCAGTTTGGGACCGACAGGACTCACCTACGAGCAGTACTTC. Its protein is CASSLGPTGLTYEQYF.

This sequence joins TRBV3-1 (or the pseudogene TRBV3-2) and TRBJ1-1, with TRBD1 identical over 11 bases. Germline V gives CDR1 LGHDT, CDR2 YNNKEL (reference sequence). Trimming took 4 bases from V and 3 from J; bases not matched to a gene: 1. This CDR3 spans 14 amino acids. The CDR3 loop reads CASSRDRGDTEAFF. In DNA, the CDR3 is TGTGCCAGCAGCCGGGACAGGGGGGACACTGAAGCTTTCTTT.

This clone has more than one count but fewer than ten. J is TRBJ2-1 and V is TRBV10-2; D possibly corresponds to TRBD2 (6 bases). The CDR3 runs 15 residues. Trimming left V 8 bases short and J 0 bases short, with 14 bases between. Germline V gene sequence: CDR1 WSHSY, CDR2 SAAADI. CDR3 amino acids: CASRPAGSSYNEQFF. CDR3 bases: TGCGCCAGCCGGCCGGCGGGGAGCTCCTACAATGAGCAGTTCTTC.

This clone is a singleton in its sample. This sequence joins TRBV5-8 and TRBJ1-1, with TRBD1 as a possible D gene (6 bases). Germline V gives CDR1 SGHTS, CDR2 YDEGEE. Trimming stripped 1 base from V and 1 base from J, with 8 bases between. The CDR3 runs 14 residues. The DNA for the CDR3 is TGTGCCAGCAGCTTGACAGGGCAGAACACTGAAGCTTTCTTT. Its translation: CASSLTGQNTEAFF.

The J gene is TRBJ1-1, the V gene TRBV5-1, with a tentative D call TRBD1 (6 bases). This CDR3 comprises 12 residues. From germline, CDR1 is SGHRS and CDR2 YFSETQ. Trimming pared 1 base from V and 7 bases from J, leaving 8 bases between. The CDR3 loop is CASSLRGIEAFF. The CDR3 region has the DNA TGCGCCAGCAGCTTGAGGGGGATTGAAGCTTTCTTT.

This chain uses TRBV2 with TRBJ1-2, with TRBD1 identical over 7 bases. CDR3 length: 13 residues. Germline CDR1 is SNHLY and CDR2 is FYNNEI. Germline trimming cut 4 bases from V and 7 bases from J; bases unmatched to any gene: 6. The CDR3 loop reads CASSGQGLLGYTF. The CDR3 DNA is TGTGCCAGCAGTGGACAGGGCCTGCTTGGCTACACCTTC.

With regard to this clone: Other DNA sequences of this sample code for an identical CDR3. V is TRBV12-3 or TRBV12-4 and J is TRBJ1-1, with TRBD1 matching 7 bases. With 4 bases clipped from V and 5 bases from J, the junction kept 4 bases outside the gene matches. The length of the CDR3 is 13 residues. The CDR3, as DNA: TGTGCCAGCAGTTACAGGGGACGGACTGAAGCTTTCTTT. This sequence encodes CASSYRGRTEAFF.

This clone came up a few times. V and J are TRBV5-1 and TRBJ2-1; no clear D gene. Germline values: CDR1 SGHRS, CDR2 YFSETQ. This CDR3 region has 18 residues. Trimming stripped 4 bases from V and 1 base from J, with 21 bases between. The CDR3 region is CASSGLSAVMSSYNEQFF. The CDR3 nucleotides are TGCGCCAGCAGCGGCTTGAGCGCCGTGATGAGTTCCTACAATGAGCAGTTCTTC.

The CDR3 sequence is CASSPSGGVSDTQYF. As DNA, the CDR3 is TGTGCCAGCAGCCCCAGCGGGGGGGTTTCAGATACGCAGTATTTT. V and J are TRBV9 and TRBJ2-3, with 10 bases that match TRBD2. V dropped 4 bases and J dropped 4; count of bases not matched to a gene: 6. CDR3 size: 15 residues. Germline V gene lookup returns CDR1 SGDLS and CDR2 YYNGEE.

This chain links TRBV6-2 or TRBV6-3 with TRBJ1-6; no clear D. V was pared by 2 bases and J by 8 bases, with 10 bases between. This CDR3 is built from 14 residues. Germline V gene sequence: CDR1 MNHEY, CDR2 SVGEGT. CDR3 sequence: CASSYGPGYSPLHF. For the CDR3, the DNA is TGTGCCAGCAGTTACGGCCCGGGGTATTCACCCCTCCACTTT.

Notes on this clone: The junction shows a germline mismatch at one end, possibly a read error. J is TRBJ2-1 and V is TRBV7-7; 8 bases are shared with TRBD1. This CDR3 region has 14 residues. The V gene's germline CDR1 is SSHAT and CDR2 FNYEAQ (reference sequence). CDR3: CASSKDRAGGEQFF. CDR3 sequence (DNA): TGTGCTAGCAGCAAGGACAGGGCAGGAGGAGAGCAGTTCTTC.

In its sample, this clone was seen a few times. This sample includes further DNA sequences coding for the same CDR3. CDR3 region: CASSQWGGYGYTF. The DNA for the CDR3 is TGTGCCAGCAGCCAATGGGGGGGCTACGGCTACACCTTC. The chain couples TRBV3-1 (or the pseudogene TRBV3-2) to TRBJ1-2, with D possibly TRBD1 on 6 matching bases. V lost 2 bases, J lost 8 bases, and 12 bases lay in between. From germline, CDR1 is LGHDT and CDR2 YNNKEL (reference sequence). The CDR3 spans 13 residues.

The rearrangement joins TRBV19 to TRBJ2-7; D not certain. Between the trimmed V and J ends, which lost 3 bases and 2 bases, there was a span of 8 bases. Germline values: CDR1 LNHDA, CDR2 SQIVND (reference sequence). CDR3 length: 13 amino acids. The CDR3 nucleotides are TGTGCCAGTAGTATCACACATGCCTACGAGCAGTACTTC. Protein: CASSITHAYEQYF.

The chain recombines TRBV4-1 with TRBJ2-7; D unclear. V shed 0 bases and J shed 7 bases, with 10 bases lying between them. CDR1 and CDR2 (germline): MGHRA, YSYEKL. This CDR3 has 13 residues. CDR3 coding DNA: TGCGCCAGCAGCCAAGATTTGGGCAGAGAGCAGTACTTC. It specifies CASSQDLGREQYF.

The rearrangement uses TRBV2 and TRBJ1-5; no definite D call. CDR1 is SNHLY, CDR2 FYNNEI, per germline. The length of the CDR3 is 13 residues. Deletions cut 3 bases from V and 7 bases from J, with 10 bases between. The CDR3 protein is CASSEAFKQPQHF. CDR3 in DNA: TGTGCCAGCAGTGAGGCCTTTAAACAGCCCCAGCATTTT.

In its sample, this clone was seen a few times. The V and J genes are TRBV30 and TRBJ1-6; D is possibly TRBD1 (5 bases). The CDR3 loop spans 17 amino acids. V was shortened by 7 bases and J by 1 base, with 20 bases between the two germline ends. Germline-derived CDR1 and CDR2 are GTSNPN and SVGIG (reference sequence). In nucleotides, the CDR3 is TGTGCCTCCACGGGACGAAGGCTAGCGTCCTATAATTCACCCCTCCACTTT. It encodes CASTGRRLASYNSPLHF.

The chain has TRBV4-3 and TRBJ2-3; 7 positions agree with TRBD1. The germline CDR1 and CDR2 sequences are LGHNA and YSLEER. V dropped 5 bases and J dropped 0; count of bases not matched to a gene: 5. CDR3 length equals 15 residues. In DNA form, the CDR3 reads TGCGCCAGCAGCTTCGGGACAGCTAGCACAGATACGCAGTATTTT. Its protein is CASSFGTASTDTQYF.